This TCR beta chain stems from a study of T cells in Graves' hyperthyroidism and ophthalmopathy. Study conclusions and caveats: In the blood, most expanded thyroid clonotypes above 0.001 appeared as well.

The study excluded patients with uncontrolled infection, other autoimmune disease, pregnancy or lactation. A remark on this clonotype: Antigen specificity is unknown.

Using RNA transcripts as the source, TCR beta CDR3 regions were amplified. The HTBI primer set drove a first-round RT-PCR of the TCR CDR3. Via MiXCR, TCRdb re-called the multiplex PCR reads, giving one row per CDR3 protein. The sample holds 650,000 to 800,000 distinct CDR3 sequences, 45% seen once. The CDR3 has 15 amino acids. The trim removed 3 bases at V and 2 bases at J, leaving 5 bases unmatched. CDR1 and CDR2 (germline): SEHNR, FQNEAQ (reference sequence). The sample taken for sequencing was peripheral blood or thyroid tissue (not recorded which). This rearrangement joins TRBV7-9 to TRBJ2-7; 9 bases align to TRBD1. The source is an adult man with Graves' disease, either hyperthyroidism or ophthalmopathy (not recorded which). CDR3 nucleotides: TGTGCCAGCAGCTTCCGGGACAGGGCCCCCTACGAGCAGTACTTC. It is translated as CASSFRDRAPYEQYF.